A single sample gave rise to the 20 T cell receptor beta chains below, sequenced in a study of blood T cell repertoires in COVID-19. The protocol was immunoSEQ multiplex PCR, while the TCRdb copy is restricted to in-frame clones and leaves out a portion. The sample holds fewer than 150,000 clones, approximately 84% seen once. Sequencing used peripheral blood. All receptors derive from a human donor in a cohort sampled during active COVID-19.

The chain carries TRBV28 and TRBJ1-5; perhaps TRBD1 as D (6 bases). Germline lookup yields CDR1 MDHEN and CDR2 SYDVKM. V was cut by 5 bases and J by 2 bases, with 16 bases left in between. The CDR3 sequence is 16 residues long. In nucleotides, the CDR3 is TGTGCCAGCAGTCGCCACAGGACAGTCGGCAATCAGCCCCAGCATTTT. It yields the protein CASSRHRTVGNQPQHF.

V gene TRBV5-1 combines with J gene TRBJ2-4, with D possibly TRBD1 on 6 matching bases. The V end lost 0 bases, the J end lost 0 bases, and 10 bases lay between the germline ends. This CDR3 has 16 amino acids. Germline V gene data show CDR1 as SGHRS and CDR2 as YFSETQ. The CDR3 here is CASSLAGDVAKNIQYF. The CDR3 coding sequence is TGCGCCAGCAGCTTGGCAGGGGACGTAGCCAAAAACATTCAGTACTTC.

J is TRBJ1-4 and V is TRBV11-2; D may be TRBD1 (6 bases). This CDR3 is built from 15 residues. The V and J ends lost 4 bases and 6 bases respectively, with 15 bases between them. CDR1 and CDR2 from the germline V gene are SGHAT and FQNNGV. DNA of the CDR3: TGTGCCAGCAGCTCCAGGGGAAAAATAGATGAAAAACTGTTTTTT. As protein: CASSSRGKIDEKLFF. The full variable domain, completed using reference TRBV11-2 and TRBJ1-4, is EAGVAQSPRYKIIEKRQSVAFWCNPISGHATLYWYQQILGQGPKLLIQFQNNGVVDDSQLPKDRFSAERLKGVDSTLKIQPAKLEDSAVYLCASSSRGKIDEKLFFGSGTQLSVL.

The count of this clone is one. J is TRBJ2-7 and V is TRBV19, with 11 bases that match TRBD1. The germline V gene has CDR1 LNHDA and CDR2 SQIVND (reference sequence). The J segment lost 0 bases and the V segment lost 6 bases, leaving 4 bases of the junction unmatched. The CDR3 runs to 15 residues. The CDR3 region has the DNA TGTGCCAGTAGGTCAGGGACAGGGGGCTCCTACGAGCAGTACTTC. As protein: CASRSGTGGSYEQYF.

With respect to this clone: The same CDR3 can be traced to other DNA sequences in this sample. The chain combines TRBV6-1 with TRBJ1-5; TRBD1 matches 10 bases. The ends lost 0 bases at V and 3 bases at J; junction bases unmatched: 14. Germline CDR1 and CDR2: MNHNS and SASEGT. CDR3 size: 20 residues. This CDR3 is CASSEAWGQGLRSSNQPQHF. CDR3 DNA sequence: TGTGCCAGCAGTGAAGCGTGGGGACAGGGGCTTAGGTCGTCCAATCAGCCCCAGCATTTT.

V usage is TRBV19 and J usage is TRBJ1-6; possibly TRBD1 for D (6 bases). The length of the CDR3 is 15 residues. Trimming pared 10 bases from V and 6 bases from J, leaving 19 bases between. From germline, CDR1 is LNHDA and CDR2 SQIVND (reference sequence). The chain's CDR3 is CATRTVKGANSPLHF. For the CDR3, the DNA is TGTGCCACTCGGACAGTGAAAGGAGCTAATTCACCCCTCCACTTT.

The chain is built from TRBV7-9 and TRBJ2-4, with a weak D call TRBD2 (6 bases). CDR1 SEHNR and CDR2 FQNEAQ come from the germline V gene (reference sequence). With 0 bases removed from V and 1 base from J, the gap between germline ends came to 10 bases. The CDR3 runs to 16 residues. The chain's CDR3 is CASSLAGGLAKNIQYF. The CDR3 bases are TGTGCCAGCAGCTTAGCCGGGGGTCTGGCCAAAAACATTCAGTACTTC.

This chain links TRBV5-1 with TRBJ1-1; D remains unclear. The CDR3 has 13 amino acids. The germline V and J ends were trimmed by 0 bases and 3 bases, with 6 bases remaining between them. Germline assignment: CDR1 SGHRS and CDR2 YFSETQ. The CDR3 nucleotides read TGCGCCAGCAGCTTGGGCCCAGACACTGAAGCTTTCTTT. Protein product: CASSLGPDTEAFF.

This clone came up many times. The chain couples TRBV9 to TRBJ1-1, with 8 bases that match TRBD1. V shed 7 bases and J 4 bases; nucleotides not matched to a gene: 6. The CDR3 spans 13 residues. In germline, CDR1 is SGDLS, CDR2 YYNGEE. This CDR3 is CASGQGFGTEAFF. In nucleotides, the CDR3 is TGTGCCAGCGGACAGGGTTTCGGCACTGAAGCTTTCTTT.

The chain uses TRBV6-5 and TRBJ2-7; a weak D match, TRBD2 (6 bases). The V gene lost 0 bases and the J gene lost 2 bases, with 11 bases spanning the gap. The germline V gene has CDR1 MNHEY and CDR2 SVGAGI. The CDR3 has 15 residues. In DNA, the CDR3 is TGTGCCAGCAGTTACTCACCGCGGGGTGCCTACGAGCAGTACTTC. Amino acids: CASSYSPRGAYEQYF.

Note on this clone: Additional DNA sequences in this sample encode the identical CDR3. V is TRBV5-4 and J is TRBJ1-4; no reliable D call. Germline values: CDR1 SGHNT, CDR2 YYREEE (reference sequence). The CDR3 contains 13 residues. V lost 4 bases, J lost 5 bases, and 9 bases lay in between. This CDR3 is CASSRTGNEKLFF. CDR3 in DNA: TGTGCCAGCAGCCGAACGGGGAATGAAAAACTGTTTTTT.

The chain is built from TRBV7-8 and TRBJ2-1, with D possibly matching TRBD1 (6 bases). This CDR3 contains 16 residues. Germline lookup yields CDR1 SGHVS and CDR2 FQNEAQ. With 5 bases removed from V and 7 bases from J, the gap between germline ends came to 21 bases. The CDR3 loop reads CASSPKGVVGSNEQFF. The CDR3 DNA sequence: TGTGCCAGCAGCCCGAAGGGGGTAGTGGGTTCTAATGAGCAGTTCTTC. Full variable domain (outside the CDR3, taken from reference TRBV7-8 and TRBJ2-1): GAGVSQSPRYKVAKRGQDVALRCDPISGHVSLFWYQQALGQGPEFLTYFQNEAQLDKSGLPSDRFFAERPEGSVSTLKIQRTQQEDSAVYLCASSPKGVVGSNEQFFGPGTRLTVL.

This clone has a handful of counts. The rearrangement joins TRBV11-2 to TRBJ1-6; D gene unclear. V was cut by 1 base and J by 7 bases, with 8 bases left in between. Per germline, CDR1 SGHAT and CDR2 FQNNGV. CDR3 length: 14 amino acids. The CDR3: CASSLGSVNSPLHF. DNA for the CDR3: TGTGCCAGCAGCTTAGGGTCAGTGAATTCACCCCTCCACTTT.

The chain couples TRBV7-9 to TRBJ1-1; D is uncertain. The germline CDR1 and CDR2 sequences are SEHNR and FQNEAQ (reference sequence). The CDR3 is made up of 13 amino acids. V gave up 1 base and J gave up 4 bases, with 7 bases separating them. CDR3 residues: CASSLGQFTEAFF. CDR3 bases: TGTGCCAGCAGCTTAGGTCAGTTCACTGAAGCTTTCTTT.

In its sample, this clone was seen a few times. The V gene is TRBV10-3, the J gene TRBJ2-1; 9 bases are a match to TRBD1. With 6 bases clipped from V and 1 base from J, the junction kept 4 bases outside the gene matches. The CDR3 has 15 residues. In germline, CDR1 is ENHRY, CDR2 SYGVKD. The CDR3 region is CAISLQGASYNEQFF. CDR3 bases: TGTGCCATCAGCTTACAGGGGGCATCCTACAATGAGCAGTTCTTC.

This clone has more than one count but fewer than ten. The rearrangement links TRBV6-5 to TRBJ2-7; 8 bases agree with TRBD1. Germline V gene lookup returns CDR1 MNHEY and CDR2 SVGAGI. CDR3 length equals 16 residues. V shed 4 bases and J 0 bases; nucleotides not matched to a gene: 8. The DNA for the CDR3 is TGTGCCAGCAGTTCCCCCAGGACAGGGAGCTCCTACGAGCAGTACTTC. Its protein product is CASSSPRTGSSYEQYF.

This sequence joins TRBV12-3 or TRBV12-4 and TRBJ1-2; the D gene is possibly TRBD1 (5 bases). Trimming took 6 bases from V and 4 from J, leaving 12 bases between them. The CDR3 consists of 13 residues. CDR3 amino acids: CASSPDSFYGYTF. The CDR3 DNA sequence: TGTGCCAGCAGCCCCGACAGTTTCTATGGCTACACCTTC.

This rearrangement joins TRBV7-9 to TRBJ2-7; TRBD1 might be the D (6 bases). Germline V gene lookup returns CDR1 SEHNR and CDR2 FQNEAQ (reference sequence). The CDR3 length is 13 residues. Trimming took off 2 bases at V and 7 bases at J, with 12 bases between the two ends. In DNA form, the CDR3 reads TGTGCCAGCAGCTTATCAGGGGCAGGGGAGCAGTACTTC. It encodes CASSLSGAGEQYF. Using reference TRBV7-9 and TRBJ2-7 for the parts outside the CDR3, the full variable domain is DTGVSQNPRHKITKRGQNVTFRCDPISEHNRLYWYRQTLGQGPEFLTYFQNEAQLEKSRLLSDRFSAERPKGSFSTLEIQRTEQGDSAMYLCASSLSGAGEQYFGPGTRLTVT.

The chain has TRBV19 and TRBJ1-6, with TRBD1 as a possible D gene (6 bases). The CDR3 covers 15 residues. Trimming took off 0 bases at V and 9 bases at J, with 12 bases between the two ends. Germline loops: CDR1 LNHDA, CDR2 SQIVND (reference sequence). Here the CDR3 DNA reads TGTGCCAGTAGTATAGAAGGCCAACAGGGTTCACCCCTCCACTTT. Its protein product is CASSIEGQQGSPLHF.

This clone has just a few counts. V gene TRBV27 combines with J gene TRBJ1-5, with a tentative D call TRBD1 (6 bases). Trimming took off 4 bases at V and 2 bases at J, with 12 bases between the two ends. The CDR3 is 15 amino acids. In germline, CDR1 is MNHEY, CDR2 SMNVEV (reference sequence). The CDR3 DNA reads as TGTGCCAGCAGTTCACTCAGGGGTGGCAATCAGCCCCAGCATTTT. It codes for CASSSLRGGNQPQHF.